The clone carrying this T cell receptor beta chain was detected only a few times. This entry is derived from a study of T cells in Graves' hyperthyroidism and ophthalmopathy. Amplification yielded TCR beta CDR3 regions, with RNA transcripts as the source. A first-round RT-PCR of the TCR CDR3 used the HTBI primer set. TCRdb fed the multiplex PCR reads into MiXCR, producing one record per CDR3 protein. The data hold roughly 630,000 distinct CDR3 sequences, with around 14% observed a single time. Germline CDR1 is MNHNS and CDR2 is SASEGT. The CDR3 length is 14 residues. The V gene end was trimmed by 8 bases and the J gene end by 4 bases; junction bases not matched to a gene: 8.

The receptor's source is a woman in her twenties or thirties with Graves' hyperthyroidism. The chain recombines TRBV6-1 with TRBJ2-1, with TRBD2 matching 7 bases. Sequencing was done on a sample of blood. In DNA form, the CDR3 reads TGTGCCAGCTTCACGGCGGGAGCATACAATGAGCAGTTCTTC. This gives the protein CASFTAGAYNEQFF.